This entry describes one T cell receptor (beta chain). The data were obtained in a study of beta chain features in type 1 diabetes. Germline lookup yields CDR1 MDHEN and CDR2 SYDVKM. This CDR3 is built from 12 residues. The V end lost 7 bases, the J end lost 0 bases, and 7 bases lay between the germline ends. Every bit of the isolated RNA underwent reverse transcription, so sequencing read expressed TCRB transcripts. Clones were read by immunoSEQ multiplex PCR, and TCRdb kept only the in-frame ones, dropping some. Among fewer than 900,000 clones listed, 17% were seen once. The sequence derives from a woman aged 18-35 years in good health. The chain is built from TRBV28 and TRBJ2-7; a possible D gene is TRBD1 (5 bases). Sequenced sample: naive CD4+ T cells from blood. The CDR3 region is CASMTVSYEQYF. CDR3 coding DNA: TGTGCCAGCATGACAGTCTCCTACGAGCAGTACTTC.